Below, 32 T cell receptor beta chains from the same sample are listed, as sequenced in a study of T cells in Graves' hyperthyroidism and ophthalmopathy. What was amplified from RNA transcripts were TCR beta CDR3 regions. TCR CDR3 regions were first amplified by RT-PCR with HTBI primers. TCRdb called the multiplex PCR reads again in MiXCR, with one record for every CDR3 protein. The sample yields about 520,000 distinct CDR3 sequences, approximately 25% seen once. Sequencing was carried out using blood. These receptors all stem from a woman in her 30s with Graves' ophthalmopathy.

The chain recombines TRBV7-9 with TRBJ1-1; D is uncertain. V shed 4 bases and J shed 10 bases, with 10 bases lying between them. This CDR3 region has 11 residues. Germline V CDR1 and CDR2: SEHNR, FQNEAQ (reference sequence). In DNA form, the CDR3 reads TGTGCCAGCAGCTCAGGACTCGGAGCTTTCTTT. Residues: CASSSGLGAFF.

This clonotype has a count of ten or more. The chain uses TRBV27 and TRBJ2-6; D ambiguous. The germline V gene encodes CDR1 MNHEY and CDR2 SMNVEV (reference sequence). Trimming shortened V by 9 bases and J by 4 bases, and 13 bases separated the two germline ends. CDR3 length equals 14 residues. The CDR3 DNA follows: TGTGCCAGTGGTCTTAGGGCCGGGGCCAACGTCCTGACTTTC. Its protein is CASGLRAGANVLTF.

This sequence joins TRBV25-1 and TRBJ2-7; tentatively, D is TRBD1 (5 bases). Germline CDR1 reads MGHDK; CDR2 reads SYGVNS. The V end lost 2 bases, the J end lost 4 bases, and 12 bases lay between the germline ends. The CDR3 is made up of 14 amino acids. The CDR3 DNA sequence: TGTGCCAGCAGTGAAACTGGGGCGGAATACGAGCAGTACTTC. Translated, it gives CASSETGAEYEQYF.

The genes are TRBV6-5 and TRBJ1-1; unclear D gene. This CDR3 spans 13 amino acids. Germline loops: CDR1 MNHEY, CDR2 SVGAGI. V shed 8 bases and J shed 3 bases, with 13 bases lying between them. The CDR3 loop is CASGRRGDTEAFF. CDR3 nucleotides: TGTGCCAGCGGCCGCCGCGGGGACACTGAAGCTTTCTTT.

This clonotype occurred a few times. The chain couples TRBV19 to TRBJ1-5; a weak D match, TRBD1 (6 bases). The CDR3 loop spans 15 amino acids. Deletions cut 6 bases from V and 6 bases from J, with 18 bases between. In germline, CDR1 is LNHDA, CDR2 SQIVND (reference sequence). CDR3 loop: CASRPQQGLGQPQHF. In nucleotides, the CDR3 is TGTGCCAGTAGGCCACAACAGGGTTTGGGTCAGCCCCAGCATTTT.

In this sample, this clonotype turned up many times. V is TRBV2 and J is TRBJ2-7; D ambiguous. There are 13 residues in the CDR3. V shed 6 bases and J shed 3 bases, with 12 bases lying between them. Looked up from germline, CDR1 is SNHLY and CDR2 is FYNNEI. As DNA, the CDR3 is TGTGCCAGCAGGTTTGGGATACACTACGAGCAGTACTTC. This encodes CASRFGIHYEQYF. The variable domain in full, with the rest retrieved from reference TRBV2 and TRBJ2-7, is EPEVTQTPSHQVTQMGQEVILRCVPISNHLYFYWYRQILGQKVEFLVSFYNNEISEKSEIFDDQFSVERPDGSNFTLKIRSTKLEDSAMYFCASRFGIHYEQYFGPGTRLTVT.

This clonotype was seen many times. This rearrangement joins TRBV4-1 to TRBJ1-2, with D hard to call. The CDR3 consists of 15 residues. Germline values: CDR1 MGHRA, CDR2 YSYEKL. Trimming cost V 0 bases and J 4 bases, with 12 bases left between them. CDR3 sequence: CASSQERHILYGYTF. CDR3 nucleotides: TGCGCCAGCAGCCAAGAGCGTCACATCCTCTATGGCTACACCTTC.

V is TRBV20-1 and J is TRBJ1-5; TRBD1 is a possible D gene (6 bases). In germline, CDR1 is DFQATT, CDR2 SNEGSKA (reference sequence). The CDR3 runs 14 residues. Trimming cost V 3 bases and J 3 bases, with 12 bases left between them. CDR3 amino acids: CSASSGVLNQPQHF. CDR3 DNA: TGCAGTGCTAGTTCAGGGGTGCTCAATCAGCCCCAGCATTTT.

The CDR3: CASSYSADGVSYEQYF. Here the CDR3 DNA reads TGTGCCAGCAGTTACTCGGCGGACGGAGTCTCCTACGAGCAGTACTTC. J is TRBJ2-7 and V is TRBV6-2 or TRBV6-3; D call uncertain. V was pared by 0 bases and J by 0 bases, with 12 bases between. The CDR3 loop spans 16 amino acids. CDR1 and CDR2 from the germline V gene are MNHEY and SVGEGT.

This clonotype has more than one count but fewer than ten. This chain links TRBV28 with TRBJ1-5, with a weak D call TRBD1 (5 bases). With 7 bases removed from V and 2 bases from J, the gap between germline ends came to 15 bases. The CDR3 is 15 amino acids. In germline, CDR1 is MDHEN, CDR2 SYDVKM. CDR3 sequence reads: CASTPQGRGNQPQHF. CDR3 nucleotide sequence: TGTGCCAGCACCCCTCAGGGACGAGGCAATCAGCCCCAGCATTTT.

The chain employs TRBV6-2 or TRBV6-3 and TRBJ1-1, with TRBD1 matching 10 bases. With V trimmed by 2 bases and J by 3 bases, 12 bases remained unmatched. The CDR3 spans 18 residues. Germline V gene sequence: CDR1 MNHEY, CDR2 SVGEGT. CDR3 loop: CASSYGFADRGGDTEAFF. The DNA for the CDR3 is TGTGCCAGCAGTTACGGGTTCGCGGACAGGGGGGGTGACACTGAAGCTTTCTTT.

This clonotype was detected ten times or more. The rearrangement uses TRBV20-1 and TRBJ2-7, with TRBD2 matching 15 bases. This CDR3 region has 17 residues. Germline-derived CDR1 and CDR2 are DFQATT and SNEGSKA (reference sequence). V shed 2 bases and J 4 bases; nucleotides not matched to a gene: 9. This CDR3 reads CSARSTGTSGGSYEQYF. The CDR3 DNA reads TGCAGTGCTAGAAGTACCGGGACTAGCGGGGGGTCGTACGAGCAGTACTTC.

This clonotype was seen at least ten times. The V and J genes are TRBV20-1 and TRBJ2-7, with D uncertain. The CDR3 has 14 amino acids. The germline V gene encodes CDR1 DFQATT and CDR2 SNEGSKA (reference sequence). V lost 0 bases, J lost 3 bases, and 12 bases lay in between. CDR3 sequence: CSARERLVGYEQYF. The DNA for the CDR3 is TGCAGTGCTAGAGAGAGGTTAGTTGGCTACGAGCAGTACTTC.

This clonotype was found many times. CDR3 residues: CASSSYRDRETEAFF. CDR3 coding DNA: TGTGCCAGTAGCTCCTATCGGGACAGGGAAACTGAAGCTTTCTTT. The chain links TRBV19 to TRBJ1-1; TRBD1 matches at 9 bases. The CDR3 runs to 15 residues. Germline V gives CDR1 LNHDA, CDR2 SQIVND (reference sequence). The trim removed 6 bases at V and 5 bases at J, leaving 10 bases unmatched.

This clonotype was picked up a small number of times. This sequence joins TRBV4-1 and TRBJ1-5, with TRBD1 as a possible D gene (5 bases). Germline-derived CDR1 and CDR2 are MGHRA and YSYEKL. The CDR3 spans 15 residues. Trimming took 4 bases from V and 6 from J, leaving 16 bases between them. The DNA for the CDR3 is TGCGCCAGCAGCCCGAGACCAGGGTGGTCTCAGCCCCAGCATTTT. Protein sequence: CASSPRPGWSQPQHF.

By frequency in the sample, this clonotype is medium-sized (0.01 to 0.1%). The chain uses TRBV6-5 and TRBJ1-5; tentative D call: TRBD1 (5 bases). Germline-derived CDR1 and CDR2 are MNHEY and SVGAGI. V lost 2 bases to trimming and J lost 2 bases, with 10 bases between them. This CDR3 has 15 residues. CDR3 protein: CASSYPQQGNQPQHF. CDR3 bases: TGTGCCAGCAGTTACCCCCAACAGGGCAATCAGCCCCAGCATTTT.

The table lists this clonotype with many counts. The chain links TRBV6-1 to TRBJ1-1; D is unclear. V shed 6 bases and J shed 1 base, with 15 bases lying between them. The germline gives CDR1 MNHNS, CDR2 SASEGT. The CDR3 has 15 amino acids. The CDR3 is CASRERRAWNTEAFF. In DNA, the CDR3 is TGTGCCAGCAGGGAAAGACGGGCGTGGAACACTGAAGCTTTCTTT.

In its sample, this clonotype was seen many times. The CDR3 spells CASSFREATF. DNA of the CDR3: TGTGCCAGCAGCTTCCGGGAGGCCACCTTC. This chain links TRBV7-2 with TRBJ1-2; D ambiguous. Deletions cut 3 bases from V and 13 bases from J, with 9 bases between. The germline gives CDR1 SGHTA, CDR2 FQGNSA. There are 10 residues in the CDR3.

This clonotype has more than one count but fewer than ten. The genes are TRBV10-3 and TRBJ2-7; 11 bases align to TRBD1. The CDR3 length is 15 residues. From germline, CDR1 is ENHRY and CDR2 SYGVKD. The junction had 3 bases not matched to a gene; V was cut back by 2 bases and J by 3 bases. In DNA, the CDR3 is TGTGCCATCAGTGAGGCCGGGACAGGGGGCTACGAGCAGTACTTC. Its protein product is CAISEAGTGGYEQYF.

There are many counts of this clonotype. The chain uses TRBV2 and TRBJ2-7; D gene unclear. Germline values: CDR1 SNHLY, CDR2 FYNNEI. Trimming took off 0 bases at V and 0 bases at J, with 12 bases between the two ends. This CDR3 has 16 residues. The CDR3 here is CASSEAGWTTSYEQYF. The CDR3 nucleotides read TGTGCCAGCAGTGAAGCGGGGTGGACCACCTCCTACGAGCAGTACTTC.

Only a few counts were recorded for this clonotype. A much larger clone is a single base away; this may be a read error. The chain uses TRBV20-1 and TRBJ2-2, with TRBD2 matching over 12 bases. The CDR3 totals 15 residues. CDR1 DFQATT and CDR2 SNEGSKA come from the germline V gene (reference sequence). J lost 4 bases, V lost 3 bases, and 3 bases had no gene match. CDR3 sequence: CSARASGGGTGELFF. The CDR3 coding sequence is TGCAGTGCTAGGGCTAGCGGGGGGGGCACCGGGGAGCTGTTTTTT.

This clonotype was seen many times. The chain carries TRBV9 and TRBJ2-5; D may be TRBD1 (6 bases). Trimming left V 4 bases short and J 2 bases short, with 18 bases between. There are 16 residues in the CDR3. Germline loops: CDR1 SGDLS, CDR2 YYNGEE. The CDR3 here is CASSSTRIRGQETQYF. The CDR3, as DNA: TGTGCCAGCAGCTCCACCCGAATTAGGGGGCAAGAGACCCAGTACTTC.

In nucleotides, the CDR3 is TGTGCCAGCAGTGAAGCGCTTGGAGCAACGCAAGAGACCCAGTACTTC. Encoded protein: CASSEALGATQETQYF. V is TRBV6-1 and J is TRBJ2-5; D call uncertain. V was clipped by 0 bases and J by 2 bases, with 13 bases between them. The CDR3 sequence is 16 residues long. Germline CDR1 MNHNS, CDR2 SASEGT.

This clonotype came up many times. This chain uses TRBV9 with TRBJ1-2, with TRBD1 matching 9 bases. Germline assignment: CDR1 SGDLS and CDR2 YYNGEE. CDR3 length: 13 residues. J gave up 8 bases and V 4 bases, and 6 bases lay outside the gene matches. The CDR3 coding sequence is TGTGCCAGCAGCTTACAGGGGGCGCAGGGCTACACCTTC. Protein product: CASSLQGAQGYTF.

About this clonotype: The missing conserved phenylalanine or tryptophan at the end of this CDR3 makes a read error likely. This sequence joins TRBV7-6 and TRBJ1-2; 8 nucleotides align to TRBD1. CDR1 is SGHVS, CDR2 FNYEAQ, per germline. V lost 5 bases to trimming and J lost 5 bases; unmatched junction nucleotides: 4. The CDR3 totals 13 residues. CDR3 region: CASSLQGAYGYTY. CDR3 bases: TGTGCCAGCAGCCTCCAGGGGGCATATGGCTACACCTAC.

This clonotype was seen more than once but under ten times. This chain links TRBV11-2 with TRBJ2-5; D possibly corresponds to TRBD2 (6 bases). Germline lookup yields CDR1 SGHAT and CDR2 FQNNGV. V lost 1 base, J lost 2 bases, and 20 bases lay in between. The CDR3 is made up of 18 amino acids. The CDR3 DNA reads as TGTGCCAGCAGCTTAGGTACTGCGATGGGACTCCTACAAGAGACCCAGTACTTC. This gives the protein CASSLGTAMGLLQETQYF. Combining the CDR3 with reference TRBV11-2 and TRBJ2-5 gives the whole variable domain EAGVAQSPRYKIIEKRQSVAFWCNPISGHATLYWYQQILGQGPKLLIQFQNNGVVDDSQLPKDRFSAERLKGVDSTLKIQPAKLEDSAVYLCASSLGTAMGLLQETQYFGPGTRLLVL.

This clonotype showed up many times. The gene calls are TRBV20-1 and TRBJ2-7, with TRBD1 matching over 7 bases. The ends lost 5 bases at V and 2 bases at J; junction bases unmatched: 6. Germline V gene data show CDR1 as DFQATT and CDR2 as SNEGSKA (reference sequence). The CDR3 runs to 13 residues. CDR3 in amino acids: CSARQGWTYEQYF. The CDR3 DNA follows: TGCAGTGCTCGACAGGGATGGACCTACGAGCAGTACTTC.

This clonotype was seen ten or more times. This chain joins TRBV6-5 and TRBJ2-5; D remains ambiguous. Per the germline V gene, CDR1 is MNHEY and CDR2 is SVGAGI. This CDR3 has 12 residues. The V gene lost 3 bases and the J gene lost 3 bases, with 5 bases spanning the gap. The CDR3 loop is CASSYREETQYF. The CDR3 region has the DNA TGTGCCAGCAGTTATAGGGAAGAGACCCAGTACTTC.

The V and J genes are TRBV5-1 and TRBJ1-2; no reliable D call. This CDR3 has 13 amino acids. Germline CDR1 and CDR2: SGHRS and YFSETQ. V lost 4 bases and J lost 4, with 11 bases in between. Written as DNA, the CDR3 is TGCGCCAGCAGCCCGACCGACACCTATGGCTACACCTTC. This sequence encodes CASSPTDTYGYTF.

About this clonotype itself: A read error may produce the germline difference seen at one junction end. The V gene is TRBV15, the J gene TRBJ1-6, with TRBD1 identical over 8 bases. This CDR3 spans 15 amino acids. The germline gives CDR1 LNHNV, CDR2 YYDKDF (reference sequence). CDR3 nucleotide sequence: TGTGCCACCAGCAGACCCCAGGGGGCGAATTCACCCCCCCACTTT. Encoded protein: CATSRPQGANSPPHF.

This clonotype was counted only a few times. V gene TRBV4-1 combines with J gene TRBJ1-6, with D possibly TRBD1 on 5 matching bases. V dropped 1 base and J dropped 6 bases, with 10 bases sitting between them. Germline-derived CDR1 and CDR2 are MGHRA and YSYEKL. The CDR3 has 15 amino acids. The CDR3 coding sequence is TGCGCCAGCAGCCAAGTAGTTGGGGGTAATTCACCCCTCCACTTT. Translating it yields CASSQVVGGNSPLHF.

V and J are TRBV9 and TRBJ1-5, with D possibly being TRBD1 (6 bases). The CDR3 totals 15 residues. Per germline, CDR1 SGDLS and CDR2 YYNGEE. V was shortened by 3 bases and J by 7 bases, with 17 bases between the two germline ends. CDR3 bases: TGTGCCAGCAGCGCGTCCGGGGGGGCTGGACAGCCCCAGCATTTT. Its protein product is CASSASGGAGQPQHF.